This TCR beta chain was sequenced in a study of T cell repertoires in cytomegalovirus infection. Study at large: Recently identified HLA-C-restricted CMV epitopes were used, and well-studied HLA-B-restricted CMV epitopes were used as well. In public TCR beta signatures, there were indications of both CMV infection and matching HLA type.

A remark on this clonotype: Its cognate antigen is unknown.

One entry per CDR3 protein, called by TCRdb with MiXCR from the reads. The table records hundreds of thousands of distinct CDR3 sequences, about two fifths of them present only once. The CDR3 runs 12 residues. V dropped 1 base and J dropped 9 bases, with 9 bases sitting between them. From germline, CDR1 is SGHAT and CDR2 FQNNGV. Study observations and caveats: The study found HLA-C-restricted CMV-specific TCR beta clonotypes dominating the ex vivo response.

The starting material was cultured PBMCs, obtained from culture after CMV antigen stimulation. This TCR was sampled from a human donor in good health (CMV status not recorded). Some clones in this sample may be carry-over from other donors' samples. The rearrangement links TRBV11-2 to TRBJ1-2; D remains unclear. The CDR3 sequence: CASSLVEGSYTF. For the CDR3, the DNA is TGTGCCAGCAGCTTAGTGGAGGGTAGCTACACCTTC.